This entry is about one T cell receptor beta chain. This clone was counted only a few times. No cognate antigen has been identified for it. The input lacks base qualities; no much larger clone sits a single base away. The same CDR3 is also encoded by other DNA sequences in this sample. According to the germline V gene (reference sequence), CDR1 reads LGHDT and CDR2 reads YNNKEL. The CDR3 goes from the cysteine to the phenylalanine over 14 residues. This entry keeps only the CDR3 DNA: 42 bases, framed from base 1. V is shortened by 3 bases, J by 0 bases, and the region joining them spans 6 bases. Collaborating institutions collected whole blood in K2EDTA tubes following their own protocols. For TCRbeta analysis, collaborator samples were shipped as frozen whole blood, as isolated PBMCs, or as DNA extracted from either sample type. This sample is part of a study of blood T cell repertoires in COVID-19 (dated by TCRdb to the early 2020s). With respect to the entire study: The collaborator samples originated in the United States, Italy and Spain and spanned the acute and convalescent phases of COVID-19. The prospective study material was composed of cDNA or gDNA derived from T cells, B-cell-depleted T cells, or PBMCs. The dataset comprised deeply sampled blood TCRbeta repertoires from subjects exposed to, actively infected with, or recovered from COVID-19. A freely available public database, intended as a resource for researchers studying the immune response to SARS-CoV-2, is where the repertoires were released. The samples were drawn from the first 160 participants of the ongoing ImmuneRACE study and from 1,254 subjects provided by 6 global collaborators. The sample metadata nearly always contained a de-identified subject ID, COVID-19 status, age in years and sex. Where available, HLA class I and class II types were obtained from metadata supplied by the sample provider rather than from assay-based typing.

The immunoSEQ Assay, a bias-controlled multiplex PCR, was used to amplify TCRbeta CDR3 regions from genomic DNA. As for how the authors treated the data: Nucleated cell counts per sample were estimated from amplification of reference gene primers within the assay. To quantify the absolute abundance of each unique TCRbeta CDR3 rearrangement, sequence reads were collapsed and filtered. For each sample, productive Simpson clonality was calculated as the square root of Simpson's diversity index across productive rearrangements. TCRdb limited this immuneACCESS table to in-frame rearrangements with V and J called. A share of clones is missing; checked studies link under half to unresolved V genes, and the rest is unexplained. V and J calls and clone size are copied from that table; D and trimming were computed from the DNA. In all, the sample holds under 300,000 clones, and approximately 83% of those were seen once. The ten largest clones capture 8% to 13% of the sample.

Findings and caveats that apply to the study as a whole: The amount of clinical and demographic metadata varied by source and participant and was provided uncurated.

The sample was peripheral blood. The sequence joins TRBV3-1 (or the pseudogene TRBV3-2) to TRBJ1-3; the D gene is not confidently resolved. The TCR comes from a woman in her 70s with acute or convalescent COVID-19. The CDR3 reads CASSQQSSGNTIYF. The DNA is TGTGCCAGCAGCCAGCAGTCCTCTGGAAACACCATATATTTT.